The rows below give T cell receptor beta chains drawn from one sample of a study of high-grade serous ovarian cancer treatment subgroups. Using immunoSEQ multiplex PCR, the repertoire was profiled, and TCRdb retains in-frame clones only, with some absent. The sample shows about 4,400 clones, 69% of them seen only once. Sequencing was carried out using tumor tissue. The origin of the receptors is a human donor with high-grade serous ovarian cancer. Each CDR3 is given with its conserved first and last residue. The D gene is left open where the match is weak.

CDR3 protein: CASSQGGDSWKNTEAFF
V gene: TRBV4-1
J gene: TRBJ1-1
D gene: -

CDR3 protein: CASSPGGQGATEAFF
V gene: TRBV18
J gene: TRBJ1-1
D gene: TRBD1

CDR3 protein: CASSLYPGWNTEAFF
V gene: TRBV7-3
J gene: TRBJ1-1
D gene: -

CDR3 protein: CASSVGTVGQPQHF
V gene: TRBV7-6
J gene: TRBJ1-5
D gene: TRBD1

CDR3 protein: CASSMEVNTEAFF
V gene: TRBV7-9
J gene: TRBJ1-1
D gene: -

CDR3 protein: CASSQRPGMEKLFF
V gene: TRBV6-5
J gene: TRBJ1-4
D gene: -

CDR3 protein: CASSLGPSGGTDTQYF
V gene: TRBV7-3
J gene: TRBJ2-3
D gene: TRBD2

CDR3 protein: CASSLTGGPGSPDTQYF
V gene: TRBV7-3
J gene: TRBJ2-3
D gene: -

CDR3 protein: CASSQTIANYGYTF
V gene: TRBV9
J gene: TRBJ1-2
D gene: -

CDR3 protein: CASRIDRVTNYGYTF
V gene: TRBV6-1
J gene: TRBJ1-2
D gene: TRBD1

CDR3 protein: CASSPPGQGFTFGLYNEQFF
V gene: TRBV27
J gene: TRBJ2-1
D gene: TRBD1

CDR3 protein: CASSDPNQPQHF
V gene: TRBV10-2
J gene: TRBJ1-5
D gene: -

CDR3 protein: CASSLMGRGRELFF
V gene: TRBV5-6
J gene: TRBJ1-4
D gene: -

CDR3 protein: CASSVEGTGTNEKLFF
V gene: TRBV9
J gene: TRBJ1-4
D gene: TRBD1

CDR3 protein: CASSRQGAFNSPLHF
V gene: TRBV7-9
J gene: TRBJ1-6
D gene: TRBD1

CDR3 protein: CASSSDRNTIYF
V gene: TRBV11-2
J gene: TRBJ1-3
D gene: -

CDR3 protein: CASRAGGLAGPQETQYF
V gene: TRBV5-1
J gene: TRBJ2-5
D gene: TRBD2

CDR3 protein: CASSGGTQAREAFF
V gene: TRBV6-6
J gene: TRBJ1-1
D gene: -

CDR3 protein: CASSPTYRRNTEAFF
V gene: TRBV6-1
J gene: TRBJ1-1
D gene: -

CDR3 protein: CASSFAGSVGELFF
V gene: TRBV5-1
J gene: TRBJ2-2
D gene: -

CDR3 protein: CASSLSSGETTGELFF
V gene: TRBV5-4
J gene: TRBJ2-2
D gene: -

CDR3 protein: CASSLSADYGYTF
V gene: TRBV28
J gene: TRBJ1-2
D gene: -

CDR3 protein: CASSDSIGQRGTEAFF
V gene: TRBV6-4
J gene: TRBJ1-1
D gene: -

CDR3 protein: CASSSEGGLAKNIQYF
V gene: TRBV7-2
J gene: TRBJ2-4
D gene: -

CDR3 protein: CASTSRLGTEAFF
V gene: TRBV28
J gene: TRBJ1-1
D gene: -

CDR3 protein: CASILLTGGGRTEAFF
V gene: TRBV28
J gene: TRBJ1-1
D gene: TRBD1

CDR3 protein: CASSRGQGLQETQYF
V gene: TRBV5-4
J gene: TRBJ2-5
D gene: TRBD1

CDR3 protein: CASSRDSYGYTF
V gene: TRBV28
J gene: TRBJ1-2
D gene: TRBD1

CDR3 protein: CASSLEGGPGNTIYF
V gene: TRBV5-1
J gene: TRBJ1-3
D gene: TRBD1

CDR3 protein: CASSLFQGYQPQHF
V gene: TRBV5-8
J gene: TRBJ1-5
D gene: -

CDR3 protein: CASNAGGSNTEAFF
V gene: TRBV5-1
J gene: TRBJ1-1
D gene: -

CDR3 protein: CASSLTGGASGYTF
V gene: TRBV7-8
J gene: TRBJ1-2
D gene: -

CDR3 protein: CASSQDGQGYNSPLHF
V gene: TRBV4-1
J gene: TRBJ1-6
D gene: -

CDR3 protein: CASRGTGQPQHF
V gene: TRBV19
J gene: TRBJ1-5
D gene: -

CDR3 protein: CASREPYNEQFF
V gene: TRBV5-5
J gene: TRBJ2-1
D gene: -

CDR3 protein: CASSESPGAGTEAFF
V gene: TRBV10-1
J gene: TRBJ1-1
D gene: -

CDR3 protein: CASSSSNGGTEAFF
V gene: TRBV7-2
J gene: TRBJ1-1
D gene: -

CDR3 protein: CASRQSGDTQYF
V gene: TRBV19
J gene: TRBJ2-3
D gene: -

CDR3 protein: CASSRTGPAYNSPLHF
V gene: TRBV19
J gene: TRBJ1-6
D gene: TRBD1

CDR3 protein: CAWNGIRETPSSGANVLTF
V gene: TRBV30
J gene: TRBJ2-6
D gene: -

CDR3 protein: CASSFSGGGETQYF
V gene: TRBV2
J gene: TRBJ2-5
D gene: -

CDR3 protein: CASSHEGAGAEHPEAFF
V gene: TRBV4-1
J gene: TRBJ1-1
D gene: -

CDR3 protein: CASSQGDTQYF
V gene: TRBV7-3
J gene: TRBJ2-3
D gene: -

CDR3 protein: CASTVAGYIQETQYF
V gene: TRBV6-1
J gene: TRBJ2-5
D gene: -

CDR3 protein: CASSLQGPNYGYTF
V gene: TRBV5-1
J gene: TRBJ1-2
D gene: -

CDR3 protein: CASSVGDISYEQYF
V gene: TRBV9
J gene: TRBJ2-7
D gene: -

CDR3 protein: CASSATGWEAPTEAFF
V gene: TRBV25-1
J gene: TRBJ1-1
D gene: -

CDR3 protein: CASSWGLAGRDEQFF
V gene: TRBV11-2
J gene: TRBJ2-1
D gene: TRBD2

CDR3 protein: CSATPGVSEFF
V gene: TRBV20-1
J gene: TRBJ2-1
D gene: -

CDR3 protein: CASSFGTGTEAFF
V gene: TRBV5-5
J gene: TRBJ1-1
D gene: -

CDR3 protein: CASKDRDYGYTF
V gene: TRBV19
J gene: TRBJ1-2
D gene: TRBD1

CDR3 protein: CASSFTANTEAFF
V gene: TRBV19
J gene: TRBJ1-1
D gene: -

CDR3 protein: CASSIERGSTEAFF
V gene: TRBV19
J gene: TRBJ1-1
D gene: -

CDR3 protein: CASSLVMTGGKTEAFF
V gene: TRBV5-4
J gene: TRBJ1-1
D gene: TRBD1

CDR3 protein: CSVGGVNTEAFF
V gene: TRBV29-1
J gene: TRBJ1-1
D gene: -